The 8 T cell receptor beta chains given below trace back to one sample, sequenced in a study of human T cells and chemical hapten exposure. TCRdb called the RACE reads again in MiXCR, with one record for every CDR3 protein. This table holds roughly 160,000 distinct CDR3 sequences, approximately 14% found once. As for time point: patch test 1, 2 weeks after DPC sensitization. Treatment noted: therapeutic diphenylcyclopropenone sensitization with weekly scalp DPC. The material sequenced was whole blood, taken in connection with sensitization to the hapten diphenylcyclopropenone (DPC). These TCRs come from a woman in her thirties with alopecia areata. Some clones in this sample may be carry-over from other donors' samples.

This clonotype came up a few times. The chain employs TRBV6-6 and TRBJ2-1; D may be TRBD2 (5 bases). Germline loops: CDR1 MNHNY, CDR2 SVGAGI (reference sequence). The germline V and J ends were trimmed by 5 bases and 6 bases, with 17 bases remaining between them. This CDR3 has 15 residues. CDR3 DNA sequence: TGTGCCAGCAGTCCCCCAACCCCCGAGGGCAATGAGCAGTTCTTC. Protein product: CASSPPTPEGNEQFF.

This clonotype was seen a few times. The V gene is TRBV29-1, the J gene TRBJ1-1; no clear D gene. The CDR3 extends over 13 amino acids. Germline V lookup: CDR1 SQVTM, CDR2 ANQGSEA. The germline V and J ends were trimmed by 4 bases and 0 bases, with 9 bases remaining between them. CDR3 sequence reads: CSVGGQVNTEAFF. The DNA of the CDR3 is TGCAGCGTTGGAGGGCAAGTGAACACTGAAGCTTTCTTT.

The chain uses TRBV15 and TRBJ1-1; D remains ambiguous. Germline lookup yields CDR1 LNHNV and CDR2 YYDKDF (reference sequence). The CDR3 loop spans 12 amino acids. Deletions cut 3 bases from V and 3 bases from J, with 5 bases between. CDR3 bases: TGTGCCACCAGCAGGGCCGACACTGAAGCTTTCTTT. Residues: CATSRADTEAFF.

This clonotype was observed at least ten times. CDR3 sequence: CASSGTASSYNSPLHF. CDR3 in DNA: TGTGCCAGCAGCGGGACGGCGAGCTCCTATAATTCACCCCTCCACTTT. The chain combines TRBV7-8 with TRBJ1-6; D may be TRBD1 (5 bases). This CDR3 is 16 amino acids long. From germline, CDR1 is SGHVS and CDR2 FQNEAQ. With 5 bases removed from V and 0 bases from J, the gap between germline ends came to 11 bases.

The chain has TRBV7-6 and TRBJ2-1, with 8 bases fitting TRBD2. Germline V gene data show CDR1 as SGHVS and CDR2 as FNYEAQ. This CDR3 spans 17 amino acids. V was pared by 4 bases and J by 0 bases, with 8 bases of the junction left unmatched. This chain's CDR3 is CASSSPSGGASYNEQFF. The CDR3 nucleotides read TGTGCCAGCAGCTCACCAAGCGGGGGTGCCTCCTACAATGAGCAGTTCTTC. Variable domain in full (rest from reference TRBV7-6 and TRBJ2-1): GAGVSQSPRYKVTKRGQDVALRCDPISGHVSLYWYRQALGQGPEFLTYFNYEAQQDKSGLPNDRFSAERPEGSISTLTIQRTEQRDSAMYRCASSSPSGGASYNEQFFGPGTRLTVL.

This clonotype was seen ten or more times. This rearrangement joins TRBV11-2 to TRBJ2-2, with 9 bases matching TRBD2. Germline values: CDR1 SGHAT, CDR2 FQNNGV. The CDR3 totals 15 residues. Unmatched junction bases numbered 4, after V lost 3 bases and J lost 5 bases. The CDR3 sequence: CASSLIAGATGELFF. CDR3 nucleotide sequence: TGTGCCAGCAGCTTGATAGCGGGAGCGACCGGGGAGCTGTTTTTT.

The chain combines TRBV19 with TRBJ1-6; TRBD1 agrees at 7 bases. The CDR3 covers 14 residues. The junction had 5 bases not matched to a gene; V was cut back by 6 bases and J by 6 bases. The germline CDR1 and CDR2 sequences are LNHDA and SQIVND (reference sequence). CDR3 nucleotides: TGTGCCAGTAGGCTCGGACAGGCTAATTCACCCCTCCACTTT. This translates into CASRLGQANSPLHF.

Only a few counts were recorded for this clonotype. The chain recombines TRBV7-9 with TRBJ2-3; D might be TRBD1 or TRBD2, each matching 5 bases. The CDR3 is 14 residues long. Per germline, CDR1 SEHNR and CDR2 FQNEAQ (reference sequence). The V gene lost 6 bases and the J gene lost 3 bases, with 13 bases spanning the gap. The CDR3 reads CASSSHGATDTQYF. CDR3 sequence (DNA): TGTGCCAGCAGTTCCCACGGGGCGACAGATACGCAGTATTTT.